This T cell receptor beta chain was obtained from a study of blood T cell repertoires in COVID-19. Looking at the study overall: Specimens from acute and convalescent COVID-19 originated in the United States, Italy and Spain. T cells, B-cell-depleted T cells, or PBMCs supplied cDNA or gDNA.

Per germline, CDR1 MNHEY and CDR2 SVGAGI. The CDR3 totals 15 residues. V shed 5 bases, J shed 3 bases, and the junction held 6 bases outside the gene matches. Under the authors' procedure: From reference gene primer amplification, estimates of nucleated cell counts were derived. Sequencing was performed with immunoSEQ multiplex PCR; in TCRdb, only in-frame clones are kept and a portion is missing. The DNA was the basis for D and trimming; V, J and clone size are from that table. The sample shows about 190,000 clones, about 85% of them seen only once. This clonotype was sampled from a man aged 25 to 40 with acute or convalescent COVID-19. Specimen: peripheral blood. V gene TRBV6-5 combines with J gene TRBJ1-3; TRBD1 matches 8 bases. CDR3 amino acids: CASSREGTGGNTIYF. CDR3 coding DNA: TGTGCCAGCAGTCGCGAAGGGACAGGTGGAAACACCATATATTTT.